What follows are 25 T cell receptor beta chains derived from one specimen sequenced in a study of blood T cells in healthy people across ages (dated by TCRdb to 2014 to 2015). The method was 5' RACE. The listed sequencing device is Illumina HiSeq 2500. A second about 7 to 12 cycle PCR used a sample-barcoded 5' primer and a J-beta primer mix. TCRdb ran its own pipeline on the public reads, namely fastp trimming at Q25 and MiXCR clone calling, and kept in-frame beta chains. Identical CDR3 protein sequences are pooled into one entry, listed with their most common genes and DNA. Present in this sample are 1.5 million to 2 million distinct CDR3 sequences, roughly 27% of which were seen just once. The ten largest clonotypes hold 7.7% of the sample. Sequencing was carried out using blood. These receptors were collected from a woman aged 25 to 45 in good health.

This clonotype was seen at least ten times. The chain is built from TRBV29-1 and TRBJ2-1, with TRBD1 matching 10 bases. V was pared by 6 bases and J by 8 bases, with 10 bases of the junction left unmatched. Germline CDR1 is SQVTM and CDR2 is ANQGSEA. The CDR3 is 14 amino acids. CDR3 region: CSVLGQGRGYEQFF. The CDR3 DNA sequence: TGCAGCGTCCTGGGACAGGGGAGGGGATATGAGCAGTTCTTC.

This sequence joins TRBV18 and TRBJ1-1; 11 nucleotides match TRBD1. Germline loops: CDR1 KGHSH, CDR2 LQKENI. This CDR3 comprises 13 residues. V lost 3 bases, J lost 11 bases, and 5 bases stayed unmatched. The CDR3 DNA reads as TGTGCCAGCTCACCGGGACAGGGGGTTTTGGCTTTCTTT. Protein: CASSPGQGVLAFF.

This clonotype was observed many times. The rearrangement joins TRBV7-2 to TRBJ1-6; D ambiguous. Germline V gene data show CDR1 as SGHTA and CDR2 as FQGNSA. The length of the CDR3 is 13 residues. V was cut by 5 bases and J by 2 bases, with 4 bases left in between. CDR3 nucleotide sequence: TGTGCCAGCAGCCCGACCTATAATTCACCCCTCCACTTT. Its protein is CASSPTYNSPLHF. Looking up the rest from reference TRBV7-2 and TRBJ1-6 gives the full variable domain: GAGVSQSPSNKVTEKGKDVELRCDPISGHTALYWYRQSLGQGLEFLIYFQGNSAPDKSGLPSDRFSAERTGGSVSTLTIQRTQQEDSAVYLCASSPTYNSPLHFGNGTRLTVT.

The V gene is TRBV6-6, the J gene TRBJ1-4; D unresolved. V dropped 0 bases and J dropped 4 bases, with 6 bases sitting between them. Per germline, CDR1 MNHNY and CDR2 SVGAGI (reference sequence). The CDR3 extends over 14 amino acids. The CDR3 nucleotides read TGTGCCAGCAGTTACTCAGTCCTTAATGAAAAACTGTTTTTT. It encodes CASSYSVLNEKLFF.

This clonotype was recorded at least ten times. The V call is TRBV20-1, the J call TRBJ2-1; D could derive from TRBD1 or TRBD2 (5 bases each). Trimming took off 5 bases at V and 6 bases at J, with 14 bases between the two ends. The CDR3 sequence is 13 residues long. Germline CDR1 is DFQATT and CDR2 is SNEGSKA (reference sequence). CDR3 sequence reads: CSAPGRAFNEQFF. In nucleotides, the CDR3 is TGCAGTGCTCCGGGGCGAGCCTTCAATGAGCAGTTCTTC.

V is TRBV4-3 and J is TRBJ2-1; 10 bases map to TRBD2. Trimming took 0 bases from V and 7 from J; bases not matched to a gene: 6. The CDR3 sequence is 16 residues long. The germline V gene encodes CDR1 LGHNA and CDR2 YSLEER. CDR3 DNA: TGCGCCAGCAGCCAAGAGGCGCTAGCGGGAGTGAATGAGCAGTTCTTC. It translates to CASSQEALAGVNEQFF.

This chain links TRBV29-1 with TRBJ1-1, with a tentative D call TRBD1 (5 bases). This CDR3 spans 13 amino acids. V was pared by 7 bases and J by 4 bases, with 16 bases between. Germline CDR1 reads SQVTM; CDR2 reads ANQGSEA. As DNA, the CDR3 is TGCAGCGGTTTTTGGCAGGGAGGCACTGAAGCTTTCTTT. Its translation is CSGFWQGGTEAFF.

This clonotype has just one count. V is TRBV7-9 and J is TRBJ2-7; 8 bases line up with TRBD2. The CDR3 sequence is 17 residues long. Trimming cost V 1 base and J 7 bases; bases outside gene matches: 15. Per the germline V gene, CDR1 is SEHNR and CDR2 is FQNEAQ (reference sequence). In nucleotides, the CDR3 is TGTGCCAGCAGCTTAGTACTGCGGACTAGCCCCGTCAATGAGCAGTACTTC. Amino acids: CASSLVLRTSPVNEQYF.

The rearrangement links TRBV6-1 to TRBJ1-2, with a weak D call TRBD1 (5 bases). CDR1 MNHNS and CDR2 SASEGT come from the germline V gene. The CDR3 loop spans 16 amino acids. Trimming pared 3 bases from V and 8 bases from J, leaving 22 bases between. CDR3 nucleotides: TGTGCCAGCAGTGATCAGGACGGATTCGGGGCCCGGGGCTACACCTTC. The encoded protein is CASSDQDGFGARGYTF.

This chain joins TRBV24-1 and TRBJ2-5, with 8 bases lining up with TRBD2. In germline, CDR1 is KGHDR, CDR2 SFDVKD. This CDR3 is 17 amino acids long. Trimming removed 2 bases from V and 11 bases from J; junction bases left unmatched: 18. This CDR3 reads CATSDSWGSGTIYEQYF. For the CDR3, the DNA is TGTGCCACCAGTGATTCCTGGGGTAGCGGGACTATCTATGAGCAGTACTTC.

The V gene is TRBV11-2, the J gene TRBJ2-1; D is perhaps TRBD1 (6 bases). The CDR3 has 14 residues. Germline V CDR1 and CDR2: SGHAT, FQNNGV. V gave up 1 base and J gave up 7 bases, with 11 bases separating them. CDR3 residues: CASSLVAGTNEQFF. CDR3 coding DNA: TGTGCCAGCAGCTTAGTGGCAGGGACAAATGAGCAGTTCTTC.

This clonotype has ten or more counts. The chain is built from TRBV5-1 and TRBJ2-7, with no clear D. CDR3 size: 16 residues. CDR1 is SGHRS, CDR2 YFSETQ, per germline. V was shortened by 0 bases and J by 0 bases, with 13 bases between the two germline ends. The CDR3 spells CASSLEAQLSSYEQYF. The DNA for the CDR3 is TGCGCCAGCAGCTTGGAGGCGCAGTTAAGCTCCTACGAGCAGTACTTC.

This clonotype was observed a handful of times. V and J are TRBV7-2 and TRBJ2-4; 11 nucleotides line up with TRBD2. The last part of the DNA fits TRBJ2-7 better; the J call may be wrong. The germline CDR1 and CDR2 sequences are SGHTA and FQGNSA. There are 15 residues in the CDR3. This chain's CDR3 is CASSLLSLAGVEQYF. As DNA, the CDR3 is TGTGCCAGCAGCTTATTGTCACTAGCGGGAGTCGAGCAGTACTTC.

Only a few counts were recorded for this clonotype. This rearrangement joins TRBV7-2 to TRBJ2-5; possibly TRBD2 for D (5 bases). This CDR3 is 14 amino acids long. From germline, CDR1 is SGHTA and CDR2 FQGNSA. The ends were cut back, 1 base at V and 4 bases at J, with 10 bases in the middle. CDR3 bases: TGTGCCAGCAGCTTAGAGTGGGCGGGAGAGACCCAGTACTTC. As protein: CASSLEWAGETQYF.

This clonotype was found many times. This chain's CDR3 is CASSLDESPQYF. CDR3 in DNA: TGTGCCAGCAGCTTAGACGAGTCCCCCCAGTACTTC. The V and J genes are TRBV7-9 and TRBJ2-7; D gene uncertain. Germline-derived CDR1 and CDR2 are SEHNR and FQNEAQ (reference sequence). The V end lost 1 base, the J end lost 10 bases, and 11 bases lay between the germline ends. The length of the CDR3 is 12 residues.

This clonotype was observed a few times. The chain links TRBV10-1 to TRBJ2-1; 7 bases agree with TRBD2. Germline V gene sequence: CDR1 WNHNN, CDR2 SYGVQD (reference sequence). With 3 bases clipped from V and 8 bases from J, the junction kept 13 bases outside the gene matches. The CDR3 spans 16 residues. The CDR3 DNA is TGCGCCAGCAGTGAACCAAGCGGGAAAAAAGAGGATGAGCAGTTCTTC. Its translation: CASSEPSGKKEDEQFF.

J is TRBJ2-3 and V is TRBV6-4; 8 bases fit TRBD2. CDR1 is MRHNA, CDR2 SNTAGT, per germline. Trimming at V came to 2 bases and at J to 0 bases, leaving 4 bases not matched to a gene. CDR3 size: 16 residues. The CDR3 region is CASSDVGGVSTDTQYF. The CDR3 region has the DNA TGTGCCAGCAGTGACGTCGGGGGGGTTAGCACAGATACGCAGTATTTT.

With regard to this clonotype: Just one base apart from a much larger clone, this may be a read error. CDR3 sequence (DNA): TGCGCCAGCAGCCGGGGACAGGGGTTTGATGAGCAGTTCTTC. This sequence encodes CASSRGQGFDEQFF. V gene TRBV5-1 combines with J gene TRBJ2-1, with TRBD1 identical over 10 bases. The germline CDR1 and CDR2 sequences are SGHRS and YFSETQ. The CDR3 contains 14 residues. V was pared by 4 bases and J by 8 bases, with 6 bases of the junction left unmatched.

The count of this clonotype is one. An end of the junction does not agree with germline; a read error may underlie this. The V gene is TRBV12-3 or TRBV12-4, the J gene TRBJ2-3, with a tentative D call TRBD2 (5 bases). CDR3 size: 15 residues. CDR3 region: CASSRGTVSTDAQYF. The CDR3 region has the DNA TGTGCCAGCAGCCGGGGTACAGTGAGCACAGATGCGCAGTATTTT.

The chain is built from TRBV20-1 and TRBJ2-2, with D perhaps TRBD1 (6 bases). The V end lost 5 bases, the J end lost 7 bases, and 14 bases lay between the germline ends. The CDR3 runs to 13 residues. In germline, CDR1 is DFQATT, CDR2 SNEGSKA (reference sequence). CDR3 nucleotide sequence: TGCAGTGCTCCCAGGGGCGCGGACGGGGAGCTGTTTTTT. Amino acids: CSAPRGADGELFF.

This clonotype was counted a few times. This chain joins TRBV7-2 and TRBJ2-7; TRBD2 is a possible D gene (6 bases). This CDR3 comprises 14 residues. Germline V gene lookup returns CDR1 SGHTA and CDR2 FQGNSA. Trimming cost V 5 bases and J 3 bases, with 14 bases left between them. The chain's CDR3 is CASSAPSEHYEQYF. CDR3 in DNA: TGTGCCAGCAGCGCCCCTAGCGAACACTACGAGCAGTACTTC.

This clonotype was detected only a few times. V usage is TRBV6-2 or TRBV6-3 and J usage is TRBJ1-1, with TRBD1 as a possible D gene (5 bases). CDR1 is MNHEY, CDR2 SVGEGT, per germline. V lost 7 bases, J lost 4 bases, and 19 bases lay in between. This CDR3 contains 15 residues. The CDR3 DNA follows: TGTGCCAGCACCGATCGTATCCAGGGTTCCACTGAAGCTTTCTTT. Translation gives CASTDRIQGSTEAFF.

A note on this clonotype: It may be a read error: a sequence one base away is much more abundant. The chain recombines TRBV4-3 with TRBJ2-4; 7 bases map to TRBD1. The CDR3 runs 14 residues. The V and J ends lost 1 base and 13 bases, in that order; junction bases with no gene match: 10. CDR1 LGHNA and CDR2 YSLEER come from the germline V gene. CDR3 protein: CASSQGTGYNEQYF. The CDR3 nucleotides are TGCGCCAGCAGCCAAGGGACAGGCTACAATGAGCAGTACTTC.

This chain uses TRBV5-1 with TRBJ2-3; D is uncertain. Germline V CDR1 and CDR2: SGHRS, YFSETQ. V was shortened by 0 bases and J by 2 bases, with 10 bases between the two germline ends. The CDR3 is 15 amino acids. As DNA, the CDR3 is TGCGCCAGCAGCTTGGCCCTAGGGAACACAGATACGCAGTATTTT. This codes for CASSLALGNTDTQYF.

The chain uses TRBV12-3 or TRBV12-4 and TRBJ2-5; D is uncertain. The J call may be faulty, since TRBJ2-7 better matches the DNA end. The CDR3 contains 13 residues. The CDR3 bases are TGTGCCAGCAGTTGGAGCGAAACCGACGAGCAGTACTTC. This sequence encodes CASSWSETDEQYF.